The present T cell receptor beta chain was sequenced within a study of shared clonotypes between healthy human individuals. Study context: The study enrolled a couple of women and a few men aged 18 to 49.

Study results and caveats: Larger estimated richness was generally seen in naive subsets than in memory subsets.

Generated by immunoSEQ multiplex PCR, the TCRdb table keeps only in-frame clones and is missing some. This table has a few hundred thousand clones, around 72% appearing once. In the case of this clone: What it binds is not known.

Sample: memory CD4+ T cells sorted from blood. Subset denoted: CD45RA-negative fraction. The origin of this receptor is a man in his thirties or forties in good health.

The CDR3 DNA sequence: TGTGCCAGCAGCTTAGAGCAGGGGGGAAAACTGTTTTTT. It specifies CASSLEQGGKLFF. The gene calls are TRBV7-6 and TRBJ1-4, with 7 bases aligning to TRBD1. CDR1 and CDR2 from the germline V gene are SGHVS and FNYEAQ. V shed 1 base, J shed 10 bases, and the junction held 3 bases outside the gene matches. The CDR3 has 13 amino acids.